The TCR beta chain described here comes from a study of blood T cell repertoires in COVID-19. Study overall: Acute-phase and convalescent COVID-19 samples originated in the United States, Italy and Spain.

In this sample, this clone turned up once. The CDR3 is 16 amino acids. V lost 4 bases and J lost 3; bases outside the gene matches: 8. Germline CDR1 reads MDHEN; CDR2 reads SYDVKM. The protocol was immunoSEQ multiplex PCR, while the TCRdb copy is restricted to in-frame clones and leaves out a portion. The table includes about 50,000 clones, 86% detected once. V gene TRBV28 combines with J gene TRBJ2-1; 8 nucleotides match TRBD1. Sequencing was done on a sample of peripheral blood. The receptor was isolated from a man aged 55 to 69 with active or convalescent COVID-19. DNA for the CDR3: TGTGCCAGCAGTTCTAACCGGGACAGGTACTACAATGAGCAGTTCTTC. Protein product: CASSSNRDRYYNEQFF.